This is a list of T cell receptor beta chains from one sample in a study of blood T cell repertoires in COVID-19. Generated by immunoSEQ multiplex PCR, the TCRdb table keeps only in-frame clones and is missing some. The sample consists of approximately 300,000 clones, roughly 90% of them appearing once. Sequenced: PBMCs or T cells enriched from blood (not recorded which). The receptor source for this set is a woman aged 25 to 39 who had been exposed to COVID-19. CDR3s include the opening cysteine and the closing phenylalanine or tryptophan. D genes are given only for firm matches. The size field is filled for only some rows; it gives once, few, many or a size class.

D: TRBD1; size: -; V: TRBV4-3; J: TRBJ1-5; length: 14; DNA: TGCGCCAGCAGCCACGTGACAGGGGGACAGCCCCAGCATTTT; CDR3: CASSHVTGGQPQHF
D: TRBD1; size: -; V: TRBV7-8; J: TRBJ2-7; length: 15; DNA: TGTGCCAGCAGCTTACGGACAGGGACAACCTACGAGCAGTACTTC; CDR3: CASSLRTGTTYEQYF
D: TRBD1; size: -; V: TRBV2; J: TRBJ2-7; length: 19; DNA: TGTGCCAGCATTGCGGGCGAACCTCGGAGGGGACAGGGAAGTTACGAGCAGTACTTC; CDR3: CASIAGEPRRGQGSYEQYF
D: TRBD2; size: -; V: TRBV5-1; J: TRBJ2-7; length: 14; DNA: TGCGCCAGCGAGGAGGGACTAGCGGGGGCCGAGCAGTACTTC; CDR3: CASEEGLAGAEQYF
D: -; size: -; V: TRBV2; J: TRBJ1-1; length: 11; DNA: TGTGCCAGCCCTGGGCACCCTGAAGCTTTCTTT; CDR3: CASPGHPEAFF
D: -; size: -; V: TRBV18; J: TRBJ1-2; length: 13; DNA: TGTGCCAGCTCGCCCCAGGGTAACTATGGCTACACCTTC; CDR3: CASSPQGNYGYTF
D: TRBD2; size: -; V: TRBV7-6; J: TRBJ2-7; length: 14; DNA: TGTGCCAGCAGCTTGACTAGCGGGGTTGGCGAGCAGTACTTC; CDR3: CASSLTSGVGEQYF
D: TRBD1; size: -; V: TRBV19; J: TRBJ1-5; length: 20; DNA: TGTGCCAGTAGTACCCCTTTTGAGGGGGCGAAATCATACAGCAATCAGCCCCAGCATTTT; CDR3: CASSTPFEGAKSYSNQPQHF
D: -; size: -; V: TRBV14; J: TRBJ1-2; length: 16; DNA: TGTGCCAGCAGCCAATTTATATTGGGAGGGCAGCATGGCTACACCTTC; CDR3: CASSQFILGGQHGYTF
D: -; size: -; V: TRBV13; J: TRBJ1-1; length: 15; DNA: TGTGCCAGCAGCTTAGGGCCCACCGAGGGCACTGAAGCTTTCTTT; CDR3: CASSLGPTEGTEAFF
D: -; size: -; V: TRBV11-2; J: TRBJ2-6; length: 15; DNA: TGTGCCAGCACCAGACAGCCAACAGGGGCCAACGTCCTGACTTTC; CDR3: CASTRQPTGANVLTF
D: TRBD1; size: -; V: TRBV5-4; J: TRBJ2-6; length: 15; DNA: TGTGCCAGCAGCCCGACAGGGAATGGGGCCAACGTCCTGACTTTC; CDR3: CASSPTGNGANVLTF
D: TRBD1; size: -; V: TRBV13; J: TRBJ1-2; length: 13; DNA: TGTGCCAGCAGCTTGACAGGGAACTATGGCTACACCTTC; CDR3: CASSLTGNYGYTF
D: -; size: -; V: TRBV4-3; J: TRBJ2-7; length: 15; DNA: TGCGCCAGCAGCCAAGACAGGGTGACCTCCTACGAGCAGTACTTC; CDR3: CASSQDRVTSYEQYF
D: -; size: -; V: TRBV5-1; J: TRBJ2-1; length: 15; DNA: TGCGCCAGCAGCCACCAGGGGACGACCTACAATGAGCAGTTCTTC; CDR3: CASSHQGTTYNEQFF
D: -; size: -; V: TRBV2; J: TRBJ1-6; length: 19; DNA: TGTGCCAGCAGTGAATCTTTTACGCAGGGAGGAATCGATAATTCACCCCTCCACTTT; CDR3: CASSESFTQGGIDNSPLHF
D: -; size: -; V: TRBV24-1; J: TRBJ1-2; length: 15; DNA: TGTGCCACCAGTGACTCCGGGACAAACCTCTATGGCTACACCTTC; CDR3: CATSDSGTNLYGYTF
D: -; size: -; V: TRBV4-1; J: TRBJ1-2; length: 15; DNA: TGCGCCAGCAGCAAAGACGGCCCCGCTAGCTATGGCTACACCTTC; CDR3: CASSKDGPASYGYTF
D: -; size: -; V: TRBV20-1; J: TRBJ1-1; length: 10; DNA: TGCAGGGCCCTGGGGGGTGAAGCTTTCTTT; CDR3: CRALGGEAFF
D: TRBD1; size: -; V: TRBV4-2; J: TRBJ1-4; length: 15; DNA: TGTGCCAGCAGCCTCCCGGGACAGGGCCCGACAAAACTGTTTTTT; CDR3: CASSLPGQGPTKLFF
D: TRBD2; size: -; V: TRBV13; J: TRBJ2-1; length: 15; DNA: TGTGCCAGCAGCTTAAGCGGGGGGTCTAAGAATGAGCAGTTCTTC; CDR3: CASSLSGGSKNEQFF
D: -; size: -; V: TRBV7-2; J: TRBJ2-1; length: 15; DNA: TGTGCCAGCAGCCGTAAGGGGACTTCCTACAATGAGCAGTTCTTC; CDR3: CASSRKGTSYNEQFF
D: -; size: -; V: TRBV5-1; J: TRBJ2-5; length: 12; DNA: TGCGCCAGCAGCATAGGGGGAGAGACCCAGTACTTC; CDR3: CASSIGGETQYF
D: -; size: -; V: TRBV12-3/TRBV12-4; J: TRBJ2-4; length: 13; DNA: TGTGCCAGCAGTGGACTAGCCAAAAACATTCAGTACTTC; CDR3: CASSGLAKNIQYF
D: TRBD1; size: -; V: TRBV19; J: TRBJ2-7; length: 15; DNA: TGTGCCAGTAGTATTTTGGGACAGCCTTTCTACGAGCAGTACTTC; CDR3: CASSILGQPFYEQYF
D: TRBD1; size: -; V: TRBV18; J: TRBJ1-2; length: 15; DNA: TGTGCCAGCTCAGGCCCCCCGACAGGGCACTATGGCTACACCTTC; CDR3: CASSGPPTGHYGYTF
D: TRBD1; size: -; V: TRBV19; J: TRBJ1-2; length: 14; DNA: TGTGCCAGTAGAGCGGGACAGGGGGCCTATGGCTACACCTTC; CDR3: CASRAGQGAYGYTF
D: -; size: -; V: TRBV2; J: TRBJ1-1; length: 17; DNA: TGTGCCAGCAGAGGTACTGACAGGACTTTGAAAGGAGCTGAAGCTTTCTTT; CDR3: CASRGTDRTLKGAEAFF
D: TRBD1; size: once; V: TRBV6-5; J: TRBJ2-7; length: 13; DNA: TGTGCCAACTCCCGGGACAGGGCCTACGAGCAGTACTTC; CDR3: CANSRDRAYEQYF
D: TRBD1; size: -; V: TRBV10-3; J: TRBJ1-6; length: 14; DNA: TGTGCCATCAGGGACAGGGAGGGTAATTCACCCCTCCACTTT; CDR3: CAIRDREGNSPLHF
D: TRBD1; size: -; V: TRBV7-3; J: TRBJ1-2; length: 14; DNA: TGTGCCAGCAGCCCTGGGACAGGGCTGTATGGCTACACCTTC; CDR3: CASSPGTGLYGYTF
D: -; size: few; V: TRBV28; J: TRBJ1-2; length: 11; DNA: TGTGCGACAGAAAGGAACTATGGCTACACCTTC; CDR3: CATERNYGYTF
D: -; size: -; V: TRBV3-1/TRBV3-2; J: TRBJ1-2; length: 13; DNA: TGTGCCAGCAGCCAAGATCTCGGCTATGGCTACACCTTC; CDR3: CASSQDLGYGYTF
D: -; size: -; V: TRBV9; J: TRBJ1-2; length: 13; DNA: TGTGCCAGCAGCGTACCGGCTAACTATGGCTACACCTTC; CDR3: CASSVPANYGYTF
D: TRBD1; size: once; V: TRBV3-1/TRBV3-2; J: TRBJ1-5; length: 14; DNA: TGTGCCAGCAGCCGGACAGGGGAGGGTCAGCCCCAGCATTTT; CDR3: CASSRTGEGQPQHF
D: -; size: -; V: TRBV5-1; J: TRBJ1-6; length: 16; DNA: TGCGCCAGCAGCCACAATAGACCGACAGATAATTCACCCCTCCACTTT; CDR3: CASSHNRPTDNSPLHF
D: -; size: once; V: TRBV5-4; J: TRBJ1-2; length: 14; DNA: TGTGCCAGCAGCTTGTTCTCAGGGGCGAAGGGCTACACCTTC; CDR3: CASSLFSGAKGYTF
D: TRBD2; size: -; V: TRBV6-6; J: TRBJ2-7; length: 15; DNA: TGTGCCACCTCAGGCCCGAGCGGGGGGGCGTACGAGCAGTACTTC; CDR3: CATSGPSGGAYEQYF
D: -; size: -; V: TRBV5-4; J: TRBJ2-5; length: 16; DNA: TGTGCCAGCAGCCCCGGTGGGGTAGCGGAACAAGAGACCCAGTACTTC; CDR3: CASSPGGVAEQETQYF
D: TRBD2; size: -; V: TRBV7-8; J: TRBJ2-1; length: 14; DNA: TGTGCCAGCAGCACATACGGGGGGGCCGATGAGCAGTTCTTC; CDR3: CASSTYGGADEQFF
D: -; size: -; V: TRBV15; J: TRBJ1-1; length: 15; DNA: TGTGCCACCAGCAGGGACCGGGGGGGAGTCACTGAAGCTTTCTTT; CDR3: CATSRDRGGVTEAFF
D: TRBD1; size: -; V: TRBV24-1; J: TRBJ1-4; length: 15; DNA: TGTGCCACCAGTGACAACAGGGGAGGTATTGAAAAACTGTTTTTT; CDR3: CATSDNRGGIEKLFF
D: TRBD2; size: -; V: TRBV27; J: TRBJ2-1; length: 15; DNA: TGTGCCAGCAGTTTTCGGGGGGGGCCTTGGAATGAGCAGTTCTTC; CDR3: CASSFRGGPWNEQFF
D: -; size: -; V: TRBV11-3; J: TRBJ2-3; length: 13; DNA: TGTGCCAGCAGCCCCCCAGGGGCAGATACGCAGTATTTT; CDR3: CASSPPGADTQYF
D: TRBD2; size: -; V: TRBV24-1; J: TRBJ2-3; length: 17; DNA: TGTGCCACCAGTGAGAGCGCCGGGACTAGCTTCCCAGATACGCAGTATTTT; CDR3: CATSESAGTSFPDTQYF
D: -; size: -; V: TRBV4-3; J: TRBJ1-2; length: 14; DNA: TGCGCCAGCAGCCACGAGTACAGGGACTATGGCTACACCTTC; CDR3: CASSHEYRDYGYTF
D: TRBD1; size: once; V: TRBV19; J: TRBJ1-1; length: 16; DNA: TGTGCCAGTACCCCCTCCCAGGGGGCCGCGAACACTGAAGCTTTCTTT; CDR3: CASTPSQGAANTEAFF
D: TRBD2; size: -; V: TRBV15; J: TRBJ2-1; length: 16; DNA: TGTGCCACCAGCAGAGGGAGCGGGGGGCACTACAATGAGCAGTTCTTC; CDR3: CATSRGSGGHYNEQFF
D: -; size: -; V: TRBV28; J: TRBJ2-7; length: 18; DNA: TGTGCCAGCAGTATAATTGGTACTTGGGGGGAAAGCTCCTACGAGCAGTACTTC; CDR3: CASSIIGTWGESSYEQYF
D: -; size: -; V: TRBV30; J: TRBJ1-4; length: 13; DNA: TGTGCCTGGAGTGAACAGACGTTAGAAAAACTGTTTTTT; CDR3: CAWSEQTLEKLFF
D: -; size: -; V: TRBV5-1; J: TRBJ2-3; length: 13; DNA: TGCGCCAGCACCGGGGAAGTTTTAGATACGCAGTATTTT; CDR3: CASTGEVLDTQYF
D: TRBD1; size: once; V: TRBV6-8; J: TRBJ1-3; length: 15; DNA: TGTGCCAGTCCGGGACAGGGTCGATCTGGAAACACCATATATTTT; CDR3: CASPGQGRSGNTIYF
D: -; size: -; V: TRBV7-9; J: TRBJ1-1; length: 15; DNA: TGTGCCAGCAGCCCCCGGACAGAGATGAACACTGAAGCTTTCTTT; CDR3: CASSPRTEMNTEAFF
D: -; size: -; V: TRBV4-1; J: TRBJ2-6; length: 15; DNA: TGCGCCAGCAGCCATCCGGTCGGGGGAGTCAACGTCCTGACTTTC; CDR3: CASSHPVGGVNVLTF
D: -; size: -; V: TRBV6-5; J: TRBJ1-2; length: 13; DNA: TGTGCCAGCAGGGACGAGGGAAACTATGGCTACACCTTC; CDR3: CASRDEGNYGYTF
D: TRBD2; size: -; V: TRBV7-9; J: TRBJ2-1; length: 17; DNA: TGTGCCAGCAGCTTACCCTCGGGACTAGCGAGGGACAATGAGCAGTTCTTC; CDR3: CASSLPSGLARDNEQFF
D: TRBD1; size: -; V: TRBV28; J: TRBJ2-7; length: 15; DNA: TGTGCCAGCAGTGTGACAGGGGGCGGCTTCTACGAGCAGTACTTC; CDR3: CASSVTGGGFYEQYF
D: -; size: -; V: TRBV24-1; J: TRBJ1-2; length: 15; DNA: TGTGCCACCAAGACAGACCTCTATCCTAACTATGGCTACACCTTC; CDR3: CATKTDLYPNYGYTF